The 19 T cell receptor beta chains given below trace back to one sample, sequenced in a study of T cell responses to AZD1222 COVID-19 vaccine. Profiled with immunoSEQ multiplex PCR; TCRdb holds only in-frame clones, not every one. The sample holds 99,000 or so clones, approximately 90% seen once. Sequences were derived from peripheral blood, sampled on day 0 of AZD1222 vaccination. The receptors come from an adult in good health.

The chain couples TRBV10-3 to TRBJ2-3, with TRBD1 as a possible D gene (5 bases). This CDR3 has 14 residues. CDR1 is ENHRY, CDR2 SYGVKD, per germline. The ends were cut back, 7 bases at V and 6 bases at J, with 17 bases in the middle. The CDR3 loop reads CAITWAQKGDTQYF. The CDR3 DNA is TGTGCCATCACATGGGCCCAAAAGGGGGATACGCAGTATTTT.

This sequence joins TRBV5-1 and TRBJ2-3; 7 bases are a match to TRBD1. There are 18 residues in the CDR3. V dropped 0 bases and J dropped 0; count of bases not matched to a gene: 10. Germline V CDR1 and CDR2: SGHRS, YFSETQ. The CDR3 DNA sequence: TGCGCCAGCAGCTTGGCCAGGGGGTTCCTTTCTAGCACAGATACGCAGTATTTT. This codes for CASSLARGFLSSTDTQYF.

J is TRBJ1-1 and V is TRBV15; D unclear. The CDR3 has 15 amino acids. V was clipped by 3 bases and J by 1 base, with 12 bases between them. Germline V gene data show CDR1 as LNHNV and CDR2 as YYDKDF (reference sequence). CDR3 nucleotide sequence: TGTGCCACCAGCAGCCATAGGGTGGGGAACACTGAAGCTTTCTTT. Its protein product is CATSSHRVGNTEAFF. The complete variable domain, with remaining parts taken from reference TRBV15 and TRBJ1-1, reads DAMVIQNPRYQVTQFGKPVTLSCSQTLNHNVMYWYQQKSSQAPKLLFHYYDKDFNNEADTPDNFQSRRPNTSFCFLDIRSPGLGDTAMYLCATSSHRVGNTEAFFGQGTRLTVV.

J is TRBJ2-1 and V is TRBV7-8; tentative D call: TRBD2 (5 bases). The V and J ends lost 3 bases and 5 bases respectively, with 11 bases between them. The CDR3 is 14 residues long. The V gene's germline CDR1 is SGHVS and CDR2 FQNEAQ. CDR3 in DNA: TGTGCCAGCAGCTTCGGAGGCTCTAACAATGAGCAGTTCTTC. This encodes CASSFGGSNNEQFF.

The chain links TRBV6-6 to TRBJ2-3; 8 bases align to TRBD2. The CDR3 extends over 16 amino acids. The germline V gene has CDR1 MNHNY and CDR2 SVGAGI (reference sequence). V lost 1 base to trimming and J lost 1 base; unmatched junction nucleotides: 4. CDR3 sequence reads: CASSYYAGGRTDTQYF. In DNA, the CDR3 is TGTGCCAGCAGTTACTACGCGGGGGGACGCACAGATACGCAGTATTTT.

This rearrangement joins TRBV29-1 to TRBJ2-2; tentatively, D is TRBD1 (6 bases). Germline V gene data show CDR1 as SQVTM and CDR2 as ANQGSEA. CDR3 length: 14 amino acids. The V end was cut by 5 bases, the J end by 2 bases, with 12 bases between. CDR3 residues: CSVSGTHNTGELFF. For the CDR3, the DNA is TGCAGCGTTTCCGGGACACACAACACCGGGGAGCTGTTTTTT.

J is TRBJ1-1 and V is TRBV18; 8 positions match TRBD1. CDR1 and CDR2 from the germline V gene are KGHSH and LQKENI. The junction had 7 bases not matched to a gene; V was cut back by 2 bases and J by 5 bases. The CDR3 spans 15 residues. The CDR3 nucleotides are TGTGCCAGCTCACCATCAGGGGGCGAGGAAACTGAAGCTTTCTTT. Translation gives CASSPSGGEETEAFF.

The chain recombines TRBV28 with TRBJ2-5, with 8 bases lining up with TRBD2. The CDR3 has 14 residues. The V gene's germline CDR1 is MDHEN and CDR2 SYDVKM. With 6 bases clipped from V and 5 bases from J, the junction kept 8 bases outside the gene matches. The CDR3 reads CASRSAGVRETQYF. CDR3 nucleotide sequence: TGTGCCAGCAGGTCAGCGGGAGTGCGGGAGACCCAGTACTTC.

The gene calls are TRBV28 and TRBJ2-7; no firm D call. CDR1 is MDHEN, CDR2 SYDVKM, per germline. The V end lost 3 bases, the J end lost 3 bases, and 18 bases lay between the germline ends. CDR3 length: 16 residues. The CDR3 DNA follows: TGTGCCAGCAGTTTGAAGGTGCACGGGCCCCTCTACGAGCAGTACTTC. Amino acids: CASSLKVHGPLYEQYF.

The chain joins TRBV7-9 to TRBJ1-4; 7 bases map to TRBD1. This CDR3 comprises 14 residues. With 6 bases clipped from V and 8 bases from J, the junction kept 9 bases outside the gene matches. CDR1 and CDR2 (germline): SEHNR, FQNEAQ (reference sequence). The CDR3 DNA follows: TGTGCCAGCAGTTTACAGGGGTTCGGGGAAAAACTGTTTTTT. This encodes CASSLQGFGEKLFF. Based on the CDR3 plus reference TRBV7-9 and TRBJ1-4, the full variable domain is DTGVSQNPRHKITKRGQNVTFRCDPISEHNRLYWYRQTLGQGPEFLTYFQNEAQLEKSRLLSDRFSAERPKGSFSTLEIQRTEQGDSAMYLCASSLQGFGEKLFFGSGTQLSVL.

V gene TRBV3-1 (or the pseudogene TRBV3-2) combines with J gene TRBJ2-1; D unresolved. The length of the CDR3 is 15 residues. Germline V gives CDR1 LGHDT, CDR2 YNNKEL (reference sequence). The germline V and J ends were trimmed by 0 bases and 2 bases, with 8 bases remaining between them. The CDR3 sequence: CASSQDRLAYNEQFF. The CDR3 coding sequence is TGTGCCAGCAGCCAAGACAGGCTAGCCTACAATGAGCAGTTCTTC.

This chain uses TRBV7-2 with TRBJ2-3; D gene uncertain. Germline V gene lookup returns CDR1 SGHTA and CDR2 FQGNSA. Trimming removed 5 bases at V and 3 bases at J, with 12 bases between. The length of the CDR3 is 14 residues. The CDR3 region is CASSAGTVTDTQYF. The DNA for the CDR3 is TGTGCCAGCAGCGCCGGTACTGTAACAGATACGCAGTATTTT.

The CDR3 region has the DNA TGTGCCAGCAGTCAATCCAGGGGGCGGCTGTACTTC. Its protein is CASSQSRGRLYF. This chain connects TRBV2 to TRBJ2-7, with TRBD1 matching over 8 bases. Looked up from germline, CDR1 is SNHLY and CDR2 is FYNNEI. V lost 5 bases, J lost 12 bases, and 9 bases stayed unmatched. There are 12 residues in the CDR3.

J is TRBJ2-1 and V is TRBV27, with 15 bases identical to TRBD2. The trim removed 5 bases at V and 6 bases at J, leaving 8 bases unmatched. Germline V gene sequence: CDR1 MNHEY, CDR2 SMNVEV (reference sequence). This CDR3 is built from 17 residues. Here the CDR3 reads CASSIRTSGREGNEQFF. DNA for the CDR3: TGTGCCAGCAGTATCCGGACTAGCGGGAGGGAAGGCAATGAGCAGTTCTTC.

The chain links TRBV6-2 or TRBV6-3 to TRBJ1-5; D is ambiguous. Germline V gene sequence: CDR1 MNHEY, CDR2 SVGEGT. Trimming took off 6 bases at V and 10 bases at J, with 13 bases between the two ends. The CDR3 covers 12 residues. The CDR3 reads CASSEEELPQHF. The CDR3 DNA reads as TGTGCCAGCAGCGAAGAAGAGCTCCCCCAGCATTTT.

The chain is built from TRBV27 and TRBJ1-1; no definite D call. The CDR3 length is 14 residues. The germline CDR1 and CDR2 sequences are MNHEY and SMNVEV (reference sequence). Trimming removed 2 bases from V and 3 bases from J, with 10 bases in between. CDR3 in amino acids: CASSLEGVYTEAFF. CDR3 nucleotides: TGTGCCAGCAGTTTAGAGGGAGTTTACACTGAAGCTTTCTTT.

V and J are TRBV7-3 and TRBJ2-1; 8 positions match TRBD2. CDR3 length equals 18 residues. Germline V gene data show CDR1 as SGHTA and CDR2 as FQGTGA. The trim removed 5 bases at V and 1 base at J, leaving 13 bases unmatched. In DNA, the CDR3 is TGTGCCAGCAGCCCCCGGGGGGGGCGGGGGGAGTCCTACAATGAGCAGTTCTTC. This sequence encodes CASSPRGGRGESYNEQFF.

The J gene is TRBJ2-7, the V gene TRBV13; 10 bases agree with TRBD1. J gave up 7 bases and V 5 bases, and 11 bases lay outside the gene matches. The CDR3 length is 15 residues. The germline CDR1 and CDR2 sequences are PRHDT and FYEKMQ (reference sequence). CDR3 in DNA: TGTGCCAGCAGCCCGCGGGACAGGGGAATGGGAGAGCAGTACTTC. Encoded protein: CASSPRDRGMGEQYF.

The chain carries TRBV19 and TRBJ2-3; D gene uncertain. The germline V gene has CDR1 LNHDA and CDR2 SQIVND (reference sequence). The V and J ends lost 2 bases and 0 bases respectively, with 9 bases between them. The CDR3 covers 15 residues. As DNA, the CDR3 is TGTGCCAGTAGTATACGAGGAACTAGCACAGATACGCAGTATTTT. Residues: CASSIRGTSTDTQYF.